This is a list of T cell receptor beta chains from one sample in a study of blood T cell repertoires in COVID-19. Assay used: immunoSEQ multiplex PCR; TCRdb lists only in-frame clones, some missing. The sample carries about 120,000 clones, approximately 87% recorded once. The sequencing sample was made of peripheral blood. These TCRs come from a woman aged 45-65 years with acute or convalescent COVID-19. CDR3s include the opening cysteine and the closing phenylalanine or tryptophan. A D gene is named only where the DNA matches it firmly. Clone size is not always given. Where it is, it says once, few, many or a class for expanded clones.

D gene | clone size | CDR3 length | J gene | V gene | CDR3 protein | CDR3 DNA
. | once | 14 | TRBJ2-7 | TRBV7-3 | CASSLRTEVDEQYF | TGTGCCAGCAGCTTAAGAACGGAGGTCGACGAGCAGTACTTC
TRBD1 | few | 13 | TRBJ1-2 | TRBV13 | CASSLTGVYGYTF | TGTGCCAGCAGCCTGACAGGGGTCTATGGCTACACCTTC
. | . | 14 | TRBJ2-5 | TRBV4-1 | CASSQGQDQETQYF | TGCGCCAGCAGCCAAGGGCAGGATCAAGAGACCCAGTACTTC
. | . | 15 | TRBJ1-4 | TRBV19 | CASSPSQRPNEKLFF | TGTGCCAGTAGTCCCAGTCAGCGGCCTAATGAAAAACTGTTTTTT
. | . | 15 | TRBJ1-5 | TRBV30 | CAWSVYEMSNQPQHF | TGTGCCTGGAGTGTCTATGAGATGAGCAATCAGCCCCAGCATTTT
TRBD1 | few | 16 | TRBJ1-6 | TRBV4-1 | CASSLGQGRGNSPLHF | TGCGCCAGCAGCCTGGGACAGGGTCGCGGTAATTCACCCCTCCACTTT
. | once | 13 | TRBJ1-2 | TRBV28 | CASNVDFPSGYTF | TGTGCCAGCAACGTGGACTTCCCATCTGGCTACACCTTC
. | once | 12 | TRBJ1-2 | TRBV28 | CASRGQIYGYTF | TGTGCCAGCAGAGGACAGATCTATGGCTACACCTTC
TRBD2 | . | 17 | TRBJ2-3 | TRBV10-1 | CASSDITSGRAEDTQYF | TGCGCCAGCAGTGATATCACTAGCGGGAGGGCCGAGGATACGCAGTATTTT
. | once | 14 | TRBJ2-3 | TRBV3-1/TRBV3-2 | CASSQEGATDTQYF | TGTGCCAGCAGCCAAGAGGGGGCAACAGATACGCAGTATTTT
. | . | 10 | TRBJ2-7 | TRBV2 | CASSIYEQYF | TGTGCCAGCAGCATCTACGAGCAGTACTTC
TRBD2 | once | 16 | TRBJ2-3 | TRBV11-3 | CASSLGTSGGVNTQYF | TGTGCCAGCAGCTTAGGGACTAGCGGGGGGGTAAATACGCAGTATTTT
. | . | 19 | TRBJ1-6 | TRBV27 | CASSPLTYRVPQMDSPLHF | TGTGCCAGCAGTCCTCTAACTTATCGGGTACCCCAGATGGATTCACCCCTCCACTTT
TRBD2 | . | 12 | TRBJ2-1 | TRBV2 | CASGGLAGAQFF | TGTGCCAGCGGGGGACTAGCGGGGGCACAGTTCTTC
TRBD1 | . | 15 | TRBJ1-2 | TRBV7-2 | CASSLPGQEARGYTF | TGTGCCAGCAGCCTACCGGGACAGGAAGCTAGAGGCTACACCTTC